Ten or more counts support the clone carrying this T cell receptor (beta chain). Antigen specificity is unknown. This sample is part of a study of T cells in Graves' hyperthyroidism and ophthalmopathy. Study-level findings and limits: Researchers report that a 13 V-J model separated ophthalmopathy from stable hyperthyroidism.

This CDR3 contains 16 residues. In germline, CDR1 is LGHNT, CDR2 FRNRAP. With V trimmed by 0 bases and J by 5 bases, 5 bases remained unmatched. It was RNA transcripts that yielded the amplified TCR beta CDR3 regions. Using the HTBI primer set, a first-round RT-PCR was run on the TCR CDR3. TCRdb fed the multiplex PCR reads into MiXCR, producing one record per CDR3 protein. In the table there are 450,000 to 650,000 distinct CDR3 sequences, 17% of which are singletons. The chain combines TRBV12-5 with TRBJ2-1; 9 bases are a match to TRBD1. The TCR originated in a woman younger than 35 with Graves' ophthalmopathy. The sample was blood. The CDR3: CASGLVLGQGNNEQFF. The CDR3 DNA follows: TGTGCTAGTGGTTTGGTTCTGGGACAGGGAAACAATGAGCAGTTCTTC. The entire variable domain, with the rest obtained from reference TRBV12-5 and TRBJ2-1, is as follows: DARVTQTPRHKVTEMGQEVTMRCQPILGHNTVFWYRQTMMQGLELLAYFRNRAPLDDSGMPKDRFSAEMPDATLATLKIQPSEPRDSAVYFCASGLVLGQGNNEQFFGPGTRLTVL.